Presented here are 14 T cell receptor beta chains from one specimen sequenced in a study of blood T cell repertoires in COVID-19. Here immunoSEQ multiplex PCR was the method, and the copy in TCRdb shows in-frame clones only, minus some. The profile shows fewer than 90,000 clones, roughly 86% of them singletons. Material: peripheral blood. The receptors were sampled from an older man with acute or convalescent COVID-19.

This chain uses TRBV20-1 with TRBJ2-1; a possible D gene is TRBD2 (6 bases). The CDR3 extends over 13 amino acids. Trimming cost V 3 bases and J 7 bases, with 13 bases left between them. Germline V gene lookup returns CDR1 DFQATT and CDR2 SNEGSKA (reference sequence). The CDR3 region is CSASLGRGNEQFF. The CDR3 bases are TGCAGTGCTAGTCTCGGGAGAGGGAATGAGCAGTTCTTC.

This clone was observed a few times. The V and J genes are TRBV14 and TRBJ1-4, with TRBD1 matching 9 bases. This CDR3 has 16 amino acids. Germline CDR1 SGHDN, CDR2 FVKESK. Trimming at V came to 4 bases and at J to 7 bases, leaving 10 bases not matched to a gene. Written as DNA, the CDR3 is TGTGCCAGCAGCCCTGCGCCGGGACAGGGTCGTGAAAAACTGTTTTTT. It specifies CASSPAPGQGREKLFF.

A few counts support this clone. The chain is built from TRBV10-2 and TRBJ2-3, with D possibly TRBD2 on 6 matching bases. CDR1 and CDR2 (germline): WSHSY, SAAADI. This CDR3 spans 14 amino acids. V was clipped by 6 bases and J by 0 bases, with 10 bases between them. CDR3 bases: TGCGCCAGCAGATCCGGGACTAGCACAGATACGCAGTATTTT. Translated, it gives CASRSGTSTDTQYF.

The chain is built from TRBV6-5 and TRBJ1-1; no clear D gene. V lost 7 bases to trimming and J lost 1 base, with 10 bases between them. The CDR3 loop spans 13 amino acids. Per the germline V gene, CDR1 is MNHEY and CDR2 is SVGAGI. CDR3 nucleotides: TGTGCCAGCACTACCTCCCCGAACACTGAAGCTTTCTTT. It specifies CASTTSPNTEAFF.

With respect to this clone: In the same sample, other DNA sequences code for this CDR3. The chain links TRBV20-1 to TRBJ2-4, with 7 bases matching TRBD1. The V gene's germline CDR1 is DFQATT and CDR2 SNEGSKA (reference sequence). This CDR3 is 12 amino acids long. In nucleotides, the CDR3 is TGCAGCGCGAGTAAGACAGGGAACATTCAGTACTTC. It is translated as CSASKTGNIQYF.

This clone has just one count. The chain recombines TRBV2 with TRBJ2-3; TRBD2 matches 7 bases. The CDR3 has 14 amino acids. Germline assignment: CDR1 SNHLY and CDR2 FYNNEI. The J segment lost 6 bases and the V segment lost 7 bases, leaving 10 bases of the junction unmatched. CDR3 sequence (DNA): TGTGCCAGCATATTGGGCGGGAGTGTTGATACGCAGTATTTT. It codes for CASILGGSVDTQYF.

The chain recombines TRBV30 with TRBJ1-1; a possible D gene is TRBD1 (5 bases). The CDR3 runs 12 residues. Trimming removed 5 bases at V and 3 bases at J, with 10 bases between. CDR1 and CDR2 from the germline V gene are GTSNPN and SVGIG (reference sequence). CDR3 sequence (DNA): TGTGCCTGGGCGCAGGGTGACACTGAAGCTTTCTTT. Translating it yields CAWAQGDTEAFF.

V is TRBV7-9 and J is TRBJ2-7, with 11 bases aligning to TRBD2. In germline, CDR1 is SEHNR, CDR2 FQNEAQ (reference sequence). The V gene end was trimmed by 7 bases and the J gene end by 3 bases; junction bases not matched to a gene: 8. CDR3 length: 15 residues. The CDR3 here is CASTIAGGSGYEQYF. The CDR3 DNA follows: TGTGCCAGCACCATAGCGGGGGGGTCAGGCTACGAGCAGTACTTC.

This clone was seen a single time. This sequence joins TRBV5-1 and TRBJ1-3, with TRBD1 as a possible D gene (5 bases). V lost 5 bases, J lost 1 base, and 10 bases lay in between. This CDR3 comprises 14 residues. The V gene's germline CDR1 is SGHRS and CDR2 YFSETQ. Written as DNA, the CDR3 is TGCGCCAGCAGTGACGGGGGGTCTGGAAACACCATATATTTT. This sequence encodes CASSDGGSGNTIYF.

This clone came up once. The chain employs TRBV7-9 and TRBJ2-7; 14 bases map to TRBD2. V lost 4 bases to trimming and J lost 6 bases; unmatched junction nucleotides: 5. The CDR3 runs 15 residues. CDR1 is SEHNR, CDR2 FQNEAQ, per germline (reference sequence). The CDR3 reads CASSSMGLAGVEQYF. The CDR3 bases are TGTGCCAGCAGCTCGATGGGACTAGCGGGAGTCGAGCAGTACTTC.

This clone was picked up a small number of times. The chain uses TRBV30 and TRBJ1-1; tentatively, D is TRBD1 (6 bases). V was shortened by 4 bases and J by 4 bases, with 13 bases between the two germline ends. Germline V gene data show CDR1 as GTSNPN and CDR2 as SVGIG (reference sequence). The CDR3 is 13 amino acids. In DNA, the CDR3 is TGTGCCTGGAATGTCCAAGGGGGCACTGAAGCTTTCTTT. It codes for CAWNVQGGTEAFF.

V usage is TRBV7-2 and J usage is TRBJ2-2; 8 bases are a match to TRBD1. Germline trimming cut 6 bases from V and 7 bases from J; bases unmatched to any gene: 10. The CDR3 is 15 amino acids. Germline V gene sequence: CDR1 SGHTA, CDR2 FQGNSA. The CDR3 spells CASREGQDENGELFF. The CDR3 nucleotides read TGTGCCAGCAGGGAGGGACAGGATGAGAACGGGGAGCTGTTTTTT.

Only a few counts were recorded for this clone. The sample contains more than one DNA sequence encoding this CDR3. The chain couples TRBV28 to TRBJ1-2; D remains ambiguous. CDR1 and CDR2 (germline): MDHEN, SYDVKM. Trimming pared 4 bases from V and 4 bases from J, leaving 4 bases between. CDR3 length equals 11 residues. The CDR3 is CASSSSYGYTF. The CDR3 region has the DNA TGTGCCAGCAGTTCATCCTATGGCTACACCTTC.

DNA for the CDR3: TGTGCCAGCAGTGACGGTCGGACAGCCTATGGCTACACCTTC. It codes for CASSDGRTAYGYTF. This chain uses TRBV6-1 with TRBJ1-2; the D gene is possibly TRBD1 (6 bases). V lost 3 bases and J lost 4, with 12 bases in between. This CDR3 has 14 residues. CDR1 MNHNS and CDR2 SASEGT come from the germline V gene.